This T cell receptor beta chain was captured by sequencing in a study of cytomegalovirus exposure and HLA in healthy donors. About the study: Assignment to the Caucasian-associated ancestry cluster applied to approximately 80% of the approximately 400 genotyped donors. Broader study findings: Apparent HLA restriction characterized most CMV-associated TCR beta chains in a later analysis.

This CDR3 region has 14 residues. Primers: 60 Vbeta forward and 13 Jbeta reverse. Here immunoSEQ multiplex PCR was the method, and the copy in TCRdb shows in-frame clones only, minus some. The top ten clones hold about a tenth of a sample with approximately 100,000 clones, 70% of them seen once. As to this clone: The antigen is unknown.

Sequencing was performed on PBMCs. The TCR sequence derives from a man aged 35 to 55 in good health and CMV-seropositive. The rearrangement links TRBV12-2 to TRBJ1-1; the tabulated D call, TRBD1, remains unverified against the DNA. TRBV12-2 is designated a pseudogene. The CDR3 loop reads CASPKTGAVTEAFF. Here the CDR3 DNA reads TGTGCAAGTCCCAAGACAGGGGCCGTGACTGAAGCTTTCTTT.